Below are 31 T cell receptor beta chains sequenced from a single sample in a study of blood T cell repertoires in COVID-19. Produced via immunoSEQ multiplex PCR; TCRdb's table is partial and in-frame only. The data contain approximately 500,000 clones, around 90% of them singletons. Input material: peripheral blood. These receptors all stem from a woman aged 45-59 years with COVID-19, enrolled during active disease.

The chain couples TRBV9 to TRBJ1-2; 7 nucleotides match TRBD1. J lost 6 bases, V lost 6 bases, and 8 bases had no gene match. CDR1 and CDR2 from the germline V gene are SGDLS and YYNGEE. The CDR3 sequence is 13 residues long. The CDR3 DNA follows: TGTGCCAGCACCAGGAACAGGGGCGATGGCTACACCTTC. This gives the protein CASTRNRGDGYTF. Full variable domain (missing parts from reference TRBV9 and TRBJ1-2): DSGVTQTPKHLITATGQRVTLRCSPRSGDLSVYWYQQSLDQGLQFLIQYYNGEERAKGNILERFSAQQFPDLHSELNLSSLELGDSALYFCASTRNRGDGYTFGSGTRLTVV.

This clone was observed once. V is TRBV3-1 (or the pseudogene TRBV3-2) and J is TRBJ2-7, with D possibly being TRBD2 (6 bases). Germline CDR1 LGHDT, CDR2 YNNKEL (reference sequence). V gave up 4 bases and J gave up 5 bases, with 15 bases separating them. The CDR3 is 14 amino acids. The CDR3 sequence is CASSPWTTPHEQYF. The CDR3 DNA reads TGTGCCAGCAGCCCTTGGACTACGCCCCACGAGCAGTACTTC.

This chain joins TRBV19 and TRBJ2-7, with a tentative D call TRBD2 (7 bases). V lost 4 bases and J 0 bases, leaving 10 bases between the germline ends. Germline V lookup: CDR1 LNHDA, CDR2 SQIVND (reference sequence). CDR3 length equals 14 residues. The DNA for the CDR3 is TGTGCCAGTAGTAAGCGGGACATCTCCTACGAGCAGTACTTC. It yields the protein CASSKRDISYEQYF. Based on the CDR3 plus reference TRBV19 and TRBJ2-7, the full variable domain is DGGITQSPKYLFRKEGQNVTLSCEQNLNHDAMYWYRQDPGQGLRLIYYSQIVNDFQKGDIAEGYSVSREKKESFPLTVTSAQKNPTAFYLCASSKRDISYEQYFGPGTRLTVT.

This chain joins TRBV18 and TRBJ1-5; D not certain. V was pared by 3 bases and J by 5 bases, with 14 bases between. Per germline, CDR1 KGHSH and CDR2 LQKENI. This CDR3 spans 15 amino acids. CDR3 amino acids: CASSPTVALDQPQHF. CDR3 coding DNA: TGTGCCAGCTCACCGACGGTAGCATTGGATCAGCCCCAGCATTTT.

The chain uses TRBV29-1 and TRBJ2-1; 11 bases line up with TRBD2. The CDR3 length is 13 residues. Germline CDR1 reads SQVTM; CDR2 reads ANQGSEA. The chain's CDR3 is CSARLAGPGEQFF. In nucleotides, the CDR3 is TGCAGTGCAAGACTAGCGGGGCCAGGTGAGCAGTTCTTC.

The chain employs TRBV28 and TRBJ1-2; a possible D gene is TRBD1 (5 bases). Looked up from germline, CDR1 is MDHEN and CDR2 is SYDVKM. V lost 2 bases and J lost 5, with 12 bases in between. This CDR3 comprises 14 residues. CDR3 DNA: TGTGCCAGCAGTTTAGGGGGGGGAGGTTATGGCTACACCTTC. This sequence encodes CASSLGGGGYGYTF.

The chain couples TRBV28 to TRBJ2-3, with D possibly matching TRBD1 (10 bases). Trimming left V 5 bases short and J 0 bases short, with 36 bases between. This CDR3 has 23 residues. Germline V lookup: CDR1 MDHEN, CDR2 SYDVKM. The CDR3 DNA is TGTGCCAGCAGTGAACACGCCGGGACAGGGGCTAGTAGCGGGGGCACTAGCACAGATACGCAGTATTTT. Protein sequence: CASSEHAGTGASSGGTSTDTQYF.

In regard to this clone: The sample contains more than one DNA sequence encoding this CDR3. V is TRBV19 and J is TRBJ1-1; TRBD1 is a possible D gene (6 bases). The CDR3 runs 14 residues. Germline V gives CDR1 LNHDA, CDR2 SQIVND (reference sequence). V was clipped by 1 base and J by 2 bases, with 8 bases between them. CDR3 region: CASSIVGGNTEAFF. The DNA of the CDR3 is TGTGCCAGTAGTATAGTAGGGGGAAACACTGAAGCTTTCTTT.

The chain links TRBV14 to TRBJ1-1, with D unclear. This CDR3 has 15 amino acids. Germline V gene sequence: CDR1 SGHDN, CDR2 FVKESK. V lost 5 bases, J lost 1 base, and 14 bases lay in between. The CDR3 is CASSSRRSTNTEAFF. CDR3 bases: TGTGCCAGCAGCTCCCGCCGGAGCACGAACACTGAAGCTTTCTTT.

CDR3 nucleotide sequence: TGTGCCATCCCGGGGAACACCGGGGAGCTGTTTTTT. Protein: CAIPGNTGELFF. The chain joins TRBV12-3 or TRBV12-4 to TRBJ2-2; D is unclear. Deletions cut 10 bases from V and 1 base from J, with 7 bases between. CDR3 size: 12 residues.

The J gene is TRBJ1-5, the V gene TRBV3-1 (or the pseudogene TRBV3-2); D unclear. Deletions cut 3 bases from V and 4 bases from J, with 10 bases between. Germline CDR1 is LGHDT and CDR2 is YNNKEL (reference sequence). This CDR3 spans 14 amino acids. CDR3 sequence: CASSHRGRNQPQHF. CDR3 bases: TGTGCCAGCAGCCATCGGGGAAGAAATCAGCCCCAGCATTTT.

This chain connects TRBV6-1 to TRBJ2-5, with a weak D call TRBD1 (5 bases). This CDR3 is built from 12 residues. Trimming left V 3 bases short and J 5 bases short, with 7 bases between. Germline assignment: CDR1 MNHNS and CDR2 SASEGT. The CDR3 nucleotides are TGTGCCAGCAGTGACAGGGTGGAGACCCAGTACTTC. Protein product: CASSDRVETQYF.

CDR3: CASSQRVAVSGELFF. CDR3 nucleotides: TGTGCCAGCAGCCAACGTGTAGCTGTCTCCGGGGAGCTGTTTTTT. The gene calls are TRBV3-1 (or the pseudogene TRBV3-2) and TRBJ2-2; D uncertain. The CDR3 totals 15 residues. Trimming pared 2 bases from V and 6 bases from J, leaving 13 bases between. Per germline, CDR1 LGHDT and CDR2 YNNKEL (reference sequence).

On this clone: At one of its ends the junction is not consistent with the germline gene, which may arise from a read error. The chain recombines TRBV2 with TRBJ2-7, with a possible D match to TRBD2 (6 bases). The germline V gene encodes CDR1 SNHLY and CDR2 FYNNEI. CDR3 size: 13 residues. The DNA of the CDR3 is TGTGCGAGCAAAAGGGACTCAGCCTACGAGCAGTACTTC. Amino acids: CASKRDSAYEQYF.

The count of this clone is one. The rearrangement uses TRBV18 and TRBJ2-7; 7 nucleotides line up with TRBD1. V was clipped by 6 bases and J by 0 bases; unmatched bases: 5. In germline, CDR1 is KGHSH, CDR2 LQKENI. This CDR3 region has 14 residues. The CDR3 spells CASSTGSSSYEQYF. CDR3 coding DNA: TGTGCCAGCTCGACAGGGTCGAGCTCCTACGAGCAGTACTTC.

V and J are TRBV11-2 and TRBJ2-2; TRBD2 matches 8 bases. The V gene end was trimmed by 1 base and the J gene end by 4 bases; junction bases not matched to a gene: 5. Germline-derived CDR1 and CDR2 are SGHAT and FQNNGV. CDR3 length: 16 amino acids. CDR3 in DNA: TGTGCCAGCAGCTTAGTCCTAGCGGGTGTCACCGGGGAGCTGTTTTTT. This translates into CASSLVLAGVTGELFF. Using reference TRBV11-2 and TRBJ2-2 for the parts outside the CDR3, the full variable domain is EAGVAQSPRYKIIEKRQSVAFWCNPISGHATLYWYQQILGQGPKLLIQFQNNGVVDDSQLPKDRFSAERLKGVDSTLKIQPAKLEDSAVYLCASSLVLAGVTGELFFGEGSRLTVL.

The CDR3 DNA reads as TGTGCCAGCAGCGTCGGGACAGGAGGTCAGCCCCAGCATTTT. It encodes CASSVGTGGQPQHF. The chain has TRBV9 and TRBJ1-5, with 8 bases fitting TRBD1. J gave up 6 bases and V 2 bases, and 4 bases lay outside the gene matches. This CDR3 has 14 residues. Germline values: CDR1 SGDLS, CDR2 YYNGEE.

This chain joins TRBV13 and TRBJ2-1, with TRBD1 matching over 7 bases. With 6 bases clipped from V and 1 base from J, the junction kept 3 bases outside the gene matches. This CDR3 contains 14 residues. The V gene's germline CDR1 is PRHDT and CDR2 FYEKMQ (reference sequence). The CDR3 DNA reads as TGTGCCAGCAGTAAACAGGGGTCCTACAATGAGCAGTTCTTC. This translates into CASSKQGSYNEQFF.

This clone was seen just once. CDR3 protein: CASSSEDGGGGYGYTF. In DNA, the CDR3 is TGTGCCAGCAGTTCCGAGGATGGGGGGGGTGGCTATGGCTACACCTTC. V gene TRBV6-2 or TRBV6-3 combines with J gene TRBJ1-2, with a tentative D call TRBD1 (5 bases). Trimming took off 4 bases at V and 4 bases at J, with 19 bases between the two ends. This CDR3 contains 16 residues. Germline V gene data show CDR1 as MNHEY and CDR2 as SVGEGT.

For the CDR3, the DNA is TGTGCCAGCAGCTCTACAGGGGTTGTCACCGGGGAGCTGTTTTTT. Translation: CASSSTGVVTGELFF. This chain joins TRBV11-3 and TRBJ2-2, with 7 bases aligning to TRBD1. V shed 4 bases and J 4 bases; nucleotides not matched to a gene: 6. The CDR3 consists of 15 residues. CDR1 SGHNT and CDR2 YENEEA come from the germline V gene.

The rearrangement links TRBV2 to TRBJ2-7; TRBD2 is a possible D gene (6 bases). Germline values: CDR1 SNHLY, CDR2 FYNNEI. The CDR3 is 16 amino acids. Trimming took off 6 bases at V and 3 bases at J, with 21 bases between the two ends. CDR3 loop: CASSDLASKIHYEQYF. For the CDR3, the DNA is TGTGCCAGCAGCGATCTAGCGTCGAAGATCCACTACGAGCAGTACTTC.

This CDR3 reads CASSLGAGLNQPQHF. The CDR3 DNA sequence: TGCGCCAGCAGCTTGGGGGCAGGGCTTAATCAGCCCCAGCATTTT. The rearrangement links TRBV5-1 to TRBJ1-5; possibly TRBD1 for D (5 bases). CDR3 size: 15 residues. V lost 0 bases to trimming and J lost 4 bases, with 11 bases between them. The germline V gene has CDR1 SGHRS and CDR2 YFSETQ.

This chain links TRBV7-5 with TRBJ1-3; TRBD1 reflects the table's D call only, with no check against the DNA. TRBV7-5 is assigned pseudogene status. The CDR3 has 19 residues. The CDR3 DNA reads TGTGCCAGAAGCCTCCAAAAGAGGGACAGGGGTTGTGTTGGAAACACCATATATTTT. This sequence encodes CARSLQKRDRGCVGNTIYF.

The chain joins TRBV29-1 to TRBJ2-1, with TRBD1 matching over 9 bases. From germline, CDR1 is SQVTM and CDR2 ANQGSEA. This CDR3 has 16 residues. V gave up 0 bases and J gave up 4 bases; unmatched junction bases: 7. The CDR3 loop reads CSVEDPGTGRYNEQFF. The CDR3, as DNA: TGCAGCGTTGAAGATCCCGGGACAGGGAGATACAATGAGCAGTTCTTC.

This clone was observed a few times. CDR3 nucleotide sequence: TGTGCCAGCAGCTTGACCGGGGTTTACCAAGAGACCCAGTACTTC. This translates into CASSLTGVYQETQYF. This chain links TRBV5-6 with TRBJ2-5; TRBD2 might be the D (5 bases). Between the trimmed V and J ends, which lost 1 base and 0 bases, there was a span of 10 bases. CDR3 size: 15 residues. Germline CDR1 SGHDT, CDR2 YYEEEE. Full variable domain (rest looked up from reference TRBV5-6 and TRBJ2-5): DAGVTQSPTHLIKTRGQQVTLRCSPKSGHDTVSWYQQALGQGPQFIFQYYEEEERQRGNFPDRFSGHQFPNYSSELNVNALLLGDSALYLCASSLTGVYQETQYFGPGTRLLVL.

The rearrangement links TRBV6-1 to TRBJ1-2, with D perhaps matching TRBD1 (5 bases). CDR3 length equals 16 residues. V lost 0 bases to trimming and J lost 5 bases, with 16 bases between them. Germline V lookup: CDR1 MNHNS, CDR2 SASEGT. The CDR3 region is CASSEADTGAQYGYTF. The CDR3 DNA reads TGTGCCAGCAGTGAAGCAGACACAGGCGCCCAATATGGCTACACCTTC.

V and J are TRBV5-1 and TRBJ1-4; D is unresolved. Germline V gene sequence: CDR1 SGHRS, CDR2 YFSETQ. The CDR3 contains 21 residues. V dropped 4 bases and J dropped 0 bases, with 28 bases sitting between them. CDR3 nucleotides: TGCGCCAGCAGCAACCTTACCGGGATCCTGGCCTCCAGAGCAACTAATGAAAAACTGTTTTTT. Translation gives CASSNLTGILASRATNEKLFF.

This chain links TRBV7-9 with TRBJ2-7; no reliable D call. This CDR3 has 11 amino acids. CDR1 and CDR2 from the germline V gene are SEHNR and FQNEAQ (reference sequence). The V end lost 10 bases, the J end lost 5 bases, and 12 bases lay between the germline ends. In nucleotides, the CDR3 is TGTGCCATTGAGATGATCGACGAGCAGTACTTC. Protein product: CAIEMIDEQYF.

This chain uses TRBV2 with TRBJ2-2, with 7 positions matching TRBD1. V gave up 9 bases and J gave up 8 bases; unmatched junction bases: 6. Germline CDR1 SNHLY, CDR2 FYNNEI. The CDR3 is made up of 12 amino acids. The CDR3 loop is CARSTGVGELFF. The CDR3 DNA follows: TGTGCCAGAAGCACAGGGGTTGGGGAGCTGTTTTTT.

The CDR3 sequence is CASSELAGVTDTQYF. The CDR3 DNA reads TGTGCCAGCAGTGAACTAGCGGGGGTCACAGATACGCAGTATTTT. This chain joins TRBV2 and TRBJ2-3; TRBD2 matches 10 bases. Germline CDR1 and CDR2: SNHLY and FYNNEI. The CDR3 contains 15 residues. V trimming: 2 bases; J trimming: 2 bases; junction bases outside the gene matches: 1.

V is TRBV27 and J is TRBJ1-1, with a weak D call TRBD1 (6 bases). Germline-derived CDR1 and CDR2 are MNHEY and SMNVEV (reference sequence). V lost 6 bases, J lost 1 base, and 12 bases lay in between. CDR3 length equals 14 residues. CDR3 sequence reads: CASRSRGANTEAFF. The DNA for the CDR3 is TGTGCCAGCAGGTCCCGGGGGGCGAACACTGAAGCTTTCTTT.